These T cell receptor beta chains were read from a single sample in a study of radiotherapy plus CTLA-4 blockade in lung cancer. This table comes from immunoSEQ multiplex PCR, and its TCRdb copy is limited to in-frame clones, with some not included. Found here are 130,000 or so clones, 85% to 90% of them singletons; the top ten hold approximately 7.2%. This sample comprised peripheral blood, obtained from a patient treated with radiotherapy plus ipilimumab. Receptor source: a human donor with non-small cell lung cancer that progressed on radiotherapy plus ipilimumab. The CDR3 runs from the conserved cysteine through the conserved F or W. Each record gives: V gene, D gene, J gene, CDR3 length, CDR3 protein, CDR3 DNA. The D gene is left open where the match is weak.

TRBV4-1	TRBD1	TRBJ1-1	20	CASSQWGAGTGRMRNTEAFF	TGCGCCAGCAGCCAATGGGGGGCCGGGACAGGGAGGATGCGGAACACTGAAGCTTTCTTT
TRBV11-3	TRBD2	TRBJ2-2	15	CASSSWTSTTGELFF	TGTGCCAGCAGCTCTTGGACTAGCACCACCGGGGAGCTGTTTTTT
TRBV4-1	-	TRBJ1-5	17	CASSQEWGPNPNQPQHF	TGCGCCAGCAGCCAAGAGTGGGGGCCAAACCCTAATCAGCCCCAGCATTTT
TRBV5-4	TRBD2	TRBJ2-7	16	CASSLGPAGGSYEQYF	TGTGCCAGCAGCTTGGGTCCAGCGGGAGGATCCTACGAGCAGTACTTC
TRBV7-8	-	TRBJ2-7	14	CASSQAAGPYEQYF	TGTGCCAGCAGCCAGGCGGCGGGGCCCTACGAGCAGTACTTC
TRBV7-3	-	TRBJ2-3	13	CASSPRGPDTQYF	TGTGCCAGCAGCCCAAGAGGGCCAGATACGCAGTATTTT
TRBV7-7	-	TRBJ2-2	16	CASSLAQGPNTGELFF	TGTGCTAGCAGCTTAGCGCAGGGCCCGAACACCGGGGAGCTGTTTTTT
TRBV5-1	-	TRBJ2-2	16	CASSLEGTPNTGELFF	TGCGCCAGCAGCTTGGAAGGGACACCGAACACCGGGGAGCTGTTTTTT
TRBV4-1	TRBD1	TRBJ2-3	16	CASSQVATGVFDTQYF	TGCGCCAGCAGCCAAGTTGCAACAGGGGTTTTTGATACGCAGTATTTT
TRBV6-1	-	TRBJ2-1	13	CASREGGYNEQFF	TGTGCCAGCAGGGAGGGGGGATACAATGAGCAGTTCTTC
TRBV19	TRBD2	TRBJ2-7	16	CASSVQLAGGPYEQYF	TGTGCCAGTAGTGTCCAACTAGCGGGAGGTCCCTACGAGCAGTACTTC
TRBV2	-	TRBJ1-2	12	CASSGQNYGYTF	TGTGCCAGCAGTGGGCAGAACTATGGCTACACCTTC
TRBV6-1	-	TRBJ1-5	14	CASSRGDSNQPQHF	TGTGCCAGCAGTAGGGGCGATAGCAATCAGCCCCAGCATTTT
TRBV4-1	-	TRBJ1-4	13	CASSQAIGEKLFF	TGCGCCAGCAGCCAAGCCATCGGGGAAAAACTGTTTTTT
TRBV19	-	TRBJ1-2	14	CASRDGPAQYRYTF	TGTGCCAGTAGGGATGGGCCGGCCCAATATCGCTACACCTTC
TRBV2	-	TRBJ1-3	12	CASKGGGNTIYF	TGTGCCAGCAAGGGTGGTGGAAACACCATATATTTT